This entry concerns a single T cell receptor (beta chain). This sample is drawn from a study of blood T cell repertoires in COVID-19. Study context: Spain, Italy and the United States supplied samples that represented acute and convalescent COVID-19. Nucleic acid was either cDNA or gDNA, and it came from T cells, B-cell-depleted T cells, or PBMCs.

Germline lookup yields CDR1 KGHSH and CDR2 LQKENI. The CDR3 contains 18 residues. Losses at the gene ends were 2 bases for V and 3 bases for J; bases not matched to a gene: 12. Seattle cases were enrolled at active infection and followed longitudinally. In the original analysis: The authors estimated nucleated cell counts from reference gene primer amplification. The data were produced by immunoSEQ multiplex PCR, yet TCRdb's version contains in-frame clones alone and is incomplete. For V, J and clone size, that table is used; D and trimming come from the DNA. The table shows 140,000 to 150,000 clones, with over 75% occurring only once.

This chain connects TRBV18 to TRBJ1-5; 8 bases are shared with TRBD1. The receptor's source is a woman aged 55-69 years with COVID-19, enrolled during active disease. Sequenced material: peripheral blood. CDR3 residues: CASSPFMIGTGNNQPQHF. CDR3 nucleotide sequence: TGTGCCAGCTCACCATTCATGATCGGGACAGGCAACAATCAGCCCCAGCATTTT.